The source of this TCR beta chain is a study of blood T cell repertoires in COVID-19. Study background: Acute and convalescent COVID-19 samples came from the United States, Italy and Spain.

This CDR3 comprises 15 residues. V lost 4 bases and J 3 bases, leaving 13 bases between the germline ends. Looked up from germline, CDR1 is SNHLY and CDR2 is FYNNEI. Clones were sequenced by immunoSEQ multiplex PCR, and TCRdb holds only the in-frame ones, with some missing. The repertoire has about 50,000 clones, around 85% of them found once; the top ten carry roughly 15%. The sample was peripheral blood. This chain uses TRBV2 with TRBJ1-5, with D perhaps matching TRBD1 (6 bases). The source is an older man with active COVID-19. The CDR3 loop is CASSVEGDANQPQHF. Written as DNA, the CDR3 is TGTGCCAGCAGTGTAGAGGGGGACGCCAATCAGCCCCAGCATTTT.